The T cell receptor (beta chain) described here comes from a study of T cells in Graves' hyperthyroidism and ophthalmopathy. CDR1 is MNHEY and CDR2 is SVGEGT in the germline V gene. This CDR3 contains 15 residues. With V trimmed by 1 base and J by 5 bases, 5 bases remained unmatched. The PBMCs were sourced from fresh peripheral blood (about 9.7 ml). This clonotype was detected ten times or more. Its specificity is unknown. Researchers amplified the TCR beta CDR3 regions from RNA transcripts. The TCR CDR3 first-round RT-PCR relied on the HTBI primer set. MiXCR was run by TCRdb on the multiplex PCR reads, yielding one entry per CDR3 protein. This table has around 280,000 distinct CDR3 sequences, 13% appearing once. Broader study findings: In the blood, most expanded thyroid clonotypes above 0.001 appeared as well.

This TCR derives from a young woman with Graves' hyperthyroidism that later progressed to Graves' ophthalmopathy. Sequences were obtained from blood. V and J are TRBV6-2 or TRBV6-3 and TRBJ2-1; 7 positions match TRBD2. The chain's CDR3 is CASSYLPGGNNEQFF. The DNA of the CDR3 is TGTGCCAGCAGTTACTTACCCGGGGGGAACAATGAGCAGTTCTTC.